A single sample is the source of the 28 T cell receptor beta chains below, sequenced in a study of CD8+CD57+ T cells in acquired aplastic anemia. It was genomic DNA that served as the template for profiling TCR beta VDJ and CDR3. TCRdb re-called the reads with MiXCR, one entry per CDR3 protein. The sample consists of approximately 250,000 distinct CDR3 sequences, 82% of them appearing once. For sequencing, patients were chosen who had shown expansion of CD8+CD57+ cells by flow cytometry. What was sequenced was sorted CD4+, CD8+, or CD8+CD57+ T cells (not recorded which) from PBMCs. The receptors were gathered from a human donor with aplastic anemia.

CDR3 sequence (DNA): TGTGCCAGCAGCTTTCGTCCAGGCGGGACAGCCTATTCCTACACCTTC. It translates to CASSFRPGGTAYSYTF. The chain combines TRBV7-2 with TRBJ1-2, with 7 bases aligning to TRBD1. The CDR3 runs to 16 residues. The junction had 17 bases not matched to a gene; V was cut back by 3 bases and J by 10 bases. Germline CDR1 is SGHTA and CDR2 is FQGNSA.

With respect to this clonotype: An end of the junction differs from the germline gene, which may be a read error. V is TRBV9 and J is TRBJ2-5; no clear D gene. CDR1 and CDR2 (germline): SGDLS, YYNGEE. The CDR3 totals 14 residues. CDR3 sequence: CASSRGTDPQTFDF. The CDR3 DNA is TGTGCCAGCAGCAGAGGCACCGATCCGCAGACTTTTGACTTC.

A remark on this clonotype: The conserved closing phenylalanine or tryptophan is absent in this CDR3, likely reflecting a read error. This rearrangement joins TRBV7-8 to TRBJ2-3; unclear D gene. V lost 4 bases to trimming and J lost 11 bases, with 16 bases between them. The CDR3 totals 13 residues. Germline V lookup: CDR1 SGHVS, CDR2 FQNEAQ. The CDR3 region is CASSYQRTERQYV. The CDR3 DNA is TGTGCCAGCAGCTACCAAAGAACCGAGAGGCAGTATGTG.

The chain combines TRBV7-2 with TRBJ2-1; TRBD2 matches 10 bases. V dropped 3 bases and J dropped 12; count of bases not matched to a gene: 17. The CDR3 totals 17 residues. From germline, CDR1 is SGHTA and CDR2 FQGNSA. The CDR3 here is CASSLSPPSGSTDTQFF. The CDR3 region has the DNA TGTGCCAGCAGCTTGTCCCCTCCTAGCGGGAGCACAGATACGCAGTTCTTC.

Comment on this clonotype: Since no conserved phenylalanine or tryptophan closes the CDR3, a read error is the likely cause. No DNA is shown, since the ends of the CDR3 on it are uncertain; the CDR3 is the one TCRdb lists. This CDR3 reads CASSVVPGELQFV. The genes are TRBV7-9 and TRBJ2-3; the tabulated D call, TRBD1, remains unverified against the DNA. Germline-derived CDR1 and CDR2 are SEHNR and FQNEAQ (reference sequence). The CDR3 totals 13 residues, both ends included.

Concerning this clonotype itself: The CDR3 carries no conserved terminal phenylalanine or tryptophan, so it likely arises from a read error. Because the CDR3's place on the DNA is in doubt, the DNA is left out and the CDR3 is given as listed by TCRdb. The CDR3 spells CASGDGGTDTPYFCL. The chain joins TRBV2 to TRBJ1-1; the D call of TRBD1 is as the table states it, not checked on the DNA. Ends included, the CDR3 has 15 residues. From germline, CDR1 is SNHLY and CDR2 FYNNEI.

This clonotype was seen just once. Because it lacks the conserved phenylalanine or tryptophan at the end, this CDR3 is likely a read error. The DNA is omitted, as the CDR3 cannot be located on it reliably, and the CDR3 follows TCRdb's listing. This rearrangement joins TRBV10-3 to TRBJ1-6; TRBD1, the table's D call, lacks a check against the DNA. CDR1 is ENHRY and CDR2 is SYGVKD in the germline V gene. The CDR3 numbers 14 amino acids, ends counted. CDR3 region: CAISESGAGSPVTL.

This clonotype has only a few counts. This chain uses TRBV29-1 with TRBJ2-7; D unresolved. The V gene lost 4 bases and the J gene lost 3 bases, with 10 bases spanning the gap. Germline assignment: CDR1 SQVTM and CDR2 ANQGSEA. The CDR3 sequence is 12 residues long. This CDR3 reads CSVGGSFYEQYF. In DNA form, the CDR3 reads TGCAGCGTTGGTGGCAGCTTCTACGAGCAGTACTTC.

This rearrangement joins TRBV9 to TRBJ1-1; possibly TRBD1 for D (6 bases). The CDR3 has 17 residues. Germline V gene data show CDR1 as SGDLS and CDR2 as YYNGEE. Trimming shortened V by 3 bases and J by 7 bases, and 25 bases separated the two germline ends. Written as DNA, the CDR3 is TGTGCCAGCAGCGAGTGGTGGACAGATAACACCGGGGTTGAAGCTTTCTTT. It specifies CASSEWWTDNTGVEAFF.

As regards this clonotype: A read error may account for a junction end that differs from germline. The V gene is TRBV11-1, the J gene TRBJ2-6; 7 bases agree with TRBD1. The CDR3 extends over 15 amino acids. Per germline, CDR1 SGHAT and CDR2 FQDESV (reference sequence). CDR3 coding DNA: TGCGCCAGCAGCGATTACAGGGGTAGGGCCAACGTCCTGACTTTC. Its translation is CASSDYRGRANVLTF.

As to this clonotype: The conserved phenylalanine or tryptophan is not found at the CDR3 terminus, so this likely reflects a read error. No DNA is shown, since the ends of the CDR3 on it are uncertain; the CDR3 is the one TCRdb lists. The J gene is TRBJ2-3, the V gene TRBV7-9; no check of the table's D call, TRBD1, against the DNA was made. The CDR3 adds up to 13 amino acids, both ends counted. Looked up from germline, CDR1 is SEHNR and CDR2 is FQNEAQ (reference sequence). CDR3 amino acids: CASGPGRTDTQSV.

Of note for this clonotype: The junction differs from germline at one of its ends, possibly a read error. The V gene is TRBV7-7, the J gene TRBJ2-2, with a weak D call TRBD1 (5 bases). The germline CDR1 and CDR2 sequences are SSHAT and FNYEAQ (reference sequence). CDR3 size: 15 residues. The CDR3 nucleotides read TGTGCTAGCACGATCAGGGCAGGAGCAACCGGGGAGCTGTTTTTT. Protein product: CASTIRAGATGELFF.

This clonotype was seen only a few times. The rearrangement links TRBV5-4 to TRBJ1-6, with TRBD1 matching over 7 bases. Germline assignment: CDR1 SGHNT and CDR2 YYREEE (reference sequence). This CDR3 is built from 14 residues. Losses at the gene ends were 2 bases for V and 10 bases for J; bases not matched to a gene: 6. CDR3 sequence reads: CASSLGRGGSPLHF. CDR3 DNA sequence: TGTGCCAGCAGCTTAGGGAGAGGGGGCTCACCCCTCCACTTT.

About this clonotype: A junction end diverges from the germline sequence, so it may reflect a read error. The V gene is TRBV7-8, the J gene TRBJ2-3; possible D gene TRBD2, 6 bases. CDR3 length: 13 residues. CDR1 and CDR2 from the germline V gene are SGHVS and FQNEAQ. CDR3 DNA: TGTGCCAGCAGGGACGGGGGAAGAGATAAGCAGTATTTT. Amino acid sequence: CASRDGGRDKQYF. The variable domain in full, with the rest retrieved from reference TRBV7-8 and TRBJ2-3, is GAGVSQSPRYKVAKRGQDVALRCDPISGHVSLFWYQQALGQGPEFLTYFQNEAQLDKSGLPSDRFFAERPEGSVSTLKIQRTQQEDSAVYLCASRDGGRDKQYFGPGTRLTVL.

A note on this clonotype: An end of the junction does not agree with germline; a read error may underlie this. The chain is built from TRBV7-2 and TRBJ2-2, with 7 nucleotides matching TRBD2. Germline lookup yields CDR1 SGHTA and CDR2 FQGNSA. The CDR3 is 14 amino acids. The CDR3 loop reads CASSWGGGPGKLFF. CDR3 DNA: TGTGCCAGCAGCTGGGGGGGGGGTCCCGGGAAGCTGTTTTTT. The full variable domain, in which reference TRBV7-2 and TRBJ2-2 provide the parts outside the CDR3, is GAGVSQSPSNKVTEKGKDVELRCDPISGHTALYWYRQSLGQGLEFLIYFQGNSAPDKSGLPSDRFSAERTGGSVSTLTIQRTQQEDSAVYLCASSWGGGPGKLFFGEGSRLTVL.

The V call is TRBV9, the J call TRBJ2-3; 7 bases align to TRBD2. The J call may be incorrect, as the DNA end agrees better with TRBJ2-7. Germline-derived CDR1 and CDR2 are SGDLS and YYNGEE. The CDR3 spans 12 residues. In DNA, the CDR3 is TGTGCCAGCAGCGGAGCGGGGAACACGCAGTACTTC. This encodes CASSGAGNTQYF.

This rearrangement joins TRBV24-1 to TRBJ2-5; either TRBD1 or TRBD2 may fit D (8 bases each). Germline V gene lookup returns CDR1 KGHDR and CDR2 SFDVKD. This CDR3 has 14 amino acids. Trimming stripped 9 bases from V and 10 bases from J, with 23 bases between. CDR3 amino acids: CATGTGGGQDDQYF. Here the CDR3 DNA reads TGTGCCACCGGGACAGGCGGGGGGCAAGATGACCAGTACTTC.

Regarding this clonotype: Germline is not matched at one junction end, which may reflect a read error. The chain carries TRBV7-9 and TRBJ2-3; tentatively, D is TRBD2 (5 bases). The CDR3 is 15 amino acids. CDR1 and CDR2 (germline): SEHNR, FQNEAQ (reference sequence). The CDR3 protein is CASSVASLLADTQYF. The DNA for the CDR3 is TGTGCCAGCAGCGTAGCCAGCCTACTAGCAGATACGCAGTATTTT.

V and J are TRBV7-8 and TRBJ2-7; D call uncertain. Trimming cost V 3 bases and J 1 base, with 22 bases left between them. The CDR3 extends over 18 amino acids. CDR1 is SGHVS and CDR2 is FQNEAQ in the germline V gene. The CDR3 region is CASSFQPGANALSYEQYV. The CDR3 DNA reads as TGTGCCAGCAGCTTTCAGCCAGGCGCCAATGCCCTGTCCTACGAGCAGTACGTC.

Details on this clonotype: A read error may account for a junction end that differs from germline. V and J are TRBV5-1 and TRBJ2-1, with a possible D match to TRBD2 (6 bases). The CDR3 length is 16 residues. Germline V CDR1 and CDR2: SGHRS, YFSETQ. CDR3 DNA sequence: TGTGCCAGCAGCCCCCTTGGAGACGACGGGAGCGATGAGCAGTTCTTC. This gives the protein CASSPLGDDGSDEQFF.

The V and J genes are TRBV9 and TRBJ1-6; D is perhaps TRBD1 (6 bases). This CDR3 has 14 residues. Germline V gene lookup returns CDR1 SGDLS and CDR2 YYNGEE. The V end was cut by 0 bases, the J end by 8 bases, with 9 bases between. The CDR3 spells CASSVVDRDSPLHF. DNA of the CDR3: TGTGCCAGCAGCGTAGTGGACAGAGATTCACCCCTCCACTTT.

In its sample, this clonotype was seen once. The CDR3 DNA is TGTGCCAGCAGCTTAGCGGGCAGTCCCGAGACGCCGCAGTACTTC. As protein: CASSLAGSPETPQYF. This chain joins TRBV7-8 and TRBJ2-5; unclear D gene. The CDR3 is 15 residues long. The germline gives CDR1 SGHVS, CDR2 FQNEAQ. V lost 0 bases and J lost 11, with 19 bases in between.

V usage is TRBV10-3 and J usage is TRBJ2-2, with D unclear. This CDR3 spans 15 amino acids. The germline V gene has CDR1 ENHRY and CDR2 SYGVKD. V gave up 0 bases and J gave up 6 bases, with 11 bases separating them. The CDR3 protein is CAISESEIYSGELFF. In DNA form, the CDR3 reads TGTGCCATCAGTGAGTCCGAGATCTACTCCGGGGAGCTGTTTTTT.

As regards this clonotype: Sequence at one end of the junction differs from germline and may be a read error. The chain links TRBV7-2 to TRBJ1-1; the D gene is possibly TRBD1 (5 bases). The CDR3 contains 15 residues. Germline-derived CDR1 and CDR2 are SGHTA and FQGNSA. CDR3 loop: CASILASSYGANVFF. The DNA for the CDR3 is TGTGCCAGCATCTTAGCGAGTAGCTACGGGGCCAACGTCTTCTTT.

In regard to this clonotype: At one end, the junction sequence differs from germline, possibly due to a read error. CDR3: CVSSVVTETEYF. The CDR3 region has the DNA TGTGTCAGCAGTGTAGTCACAGAGACGGAGTATTTT. This chain joins TRBV2 and TRBJ2-3; D is ambiguous. Per germline, CDR1 SNHLY and CDR2 FYNNEI. CDR3 length: 12 amino acids. The variable domain in full, with the rest retrieved from reference TRBV2 and TRBJ2-3, is EPEVTQTPSHQVTQMGQEVILRCVPISNHLYFYWYRQILGQKVEFLVSFYNNEISEKSEIFDDQFSVERPDGSNFTLKIRSTKLEDSAMYFCVSSVVTETEYFGPGTRLTVL.

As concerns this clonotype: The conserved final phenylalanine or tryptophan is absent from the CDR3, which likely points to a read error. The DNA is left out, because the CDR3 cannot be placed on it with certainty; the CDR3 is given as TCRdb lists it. This CDR3 is CASREWDTDQQQH. The rearrangement uses TRBV2 and TRBJ2-3. From germline, CDR1 is SNHLY and CDR2 FYNNEI. The CDR3 numbers 13 amino acids, ends counted.

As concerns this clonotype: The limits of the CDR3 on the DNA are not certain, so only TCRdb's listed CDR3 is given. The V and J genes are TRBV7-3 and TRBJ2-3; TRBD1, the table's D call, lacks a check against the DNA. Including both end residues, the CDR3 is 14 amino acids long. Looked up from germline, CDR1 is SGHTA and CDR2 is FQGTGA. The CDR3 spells CASSLKGGPLFFGF.

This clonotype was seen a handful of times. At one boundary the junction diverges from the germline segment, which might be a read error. The CDR3: CASSVAGGPHTQYF. The CDR3 nucleotides are TGTGCCAGCAGTGTAGCGGGAGGCCCCCATACCCAGTATTTT. The V and J genes are TRBV2 and TRBJ2-3; 10 bases map to TRBD2. The CDR3 covers 14 residues. CDR1 and CDR2 from the germline V gene are SNHLY and FYNNEI.